A single T cell receptor beta chain is shown here with its context. Its matching antigen is unknown. Clones were read by immunoSEQ multiplex PCR, and TCRdb kept only the in-frame ones, dropping some. The sample consists of over 70,000 clones, around 94% of them appearing once. The data belong to a study of cytomegalovirus exposure and HLA in healthy donors. Looking at the study overall: The approximately 130 validation repertoires matched the 500 to 750 first-cohort repertoires in platform, a later analysis reported. Study results and caveats: Under in vitro conditions, three CMV-associated chains were confirmed as specific for CMV antigens.

The CDR3 totals 12 residues. The V gene's germline CDR1 is MGHRA and CDR2 YSYEKL. V lost 2 bases and J lost 8, with 9 bases in between. Sequencing was done on a sample of PBMCs. The V call is TRBV4-1, the J call TRBJ1-2, with D perhaps matching TRBD1 (5 bases). The receptor was derived from a woman aged 18-29 years in good health and CMV-seronegative. The CDR3 sequence is CASSQRGWGYTF. As DNA, the CDR3 is TGCGCCAGCAGCCAAAGGGGTTGGGGCTACACCTTC.